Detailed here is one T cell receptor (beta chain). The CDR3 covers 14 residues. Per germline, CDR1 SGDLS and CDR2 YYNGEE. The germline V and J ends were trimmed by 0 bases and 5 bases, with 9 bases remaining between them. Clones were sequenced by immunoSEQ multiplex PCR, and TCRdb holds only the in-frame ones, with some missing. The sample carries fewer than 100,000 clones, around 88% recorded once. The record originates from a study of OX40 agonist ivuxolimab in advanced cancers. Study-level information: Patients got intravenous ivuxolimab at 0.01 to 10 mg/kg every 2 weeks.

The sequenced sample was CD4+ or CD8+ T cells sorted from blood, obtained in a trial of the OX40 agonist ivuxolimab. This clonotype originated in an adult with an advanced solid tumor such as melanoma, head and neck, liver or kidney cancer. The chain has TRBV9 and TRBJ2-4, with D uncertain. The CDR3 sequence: CASSVDTAQNIQYF. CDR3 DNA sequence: TGTGCCAGCAGCGTAGATACAGCTCAAAACATTCAGTACTTC.